This entry lists 2 T cell receptor beta chains sequenced from one sample in a study of cytomegalovirus exposure and HLA in healthy donors. 13 Jbeta primers and 60 Vbeta primers were used for the PCR. Only in-frame clones appear in the TCRdb table, and some are missing; sequencing was by immunoSEQ multiplex PCR. The table records roughly 100,000 clones, 65% to 85% of them present only once. Sequencing was performed on PBMCs. These receptors were obtained from a man in his late teens or twenties in good health and CMV-seronegative.

This clone was seen only once. The chain couples TRBV4-1 to TRBJ2-7; no clear D. V lost 4 bases and J lost 2, with 15 bases in between. The CDR3 runs 15 residues. Germline V gene data show CDR1 as MGHRA and CDR2 as YSYEKL. CDR3 DNA sequence: TGCGCCAGCAGCCCCCTCAGACTTCCTCCCTACGAGCAGTACTTC. It translates to CASSPLRLPPYEQYF.

The chain has TRBV28 and TRBJ2-6; D is uncertain. The CDR3 spans 16 residues. V was clipped by 1 base and J by 0 bases, with 7 bases between them. Germline-derived CDR1 and CDR2 are MDHEN and SYDVKM. CDR3: CASSLYPVSGANVLTF. CDR3 in DNA: TGTGCCAGCAGTTTATATCCGGTCTCTGGGGCCAACGTCCTGACTTTC.